This entry lists 10 T cell receptor beta chains sequenced from one sample in a study of cytomegalovirus exposure and HLA in healthy donors. It was with 60 Vbeta and 13 Jbeta primers that the PCR ran. The repertoire was sequenced with immunoSEQ multiplex PCR; TCRdb's copy has only in-frame clones and lacks some. The sample table includes 80,000 to 95,000 clones. Sequenced sample: PBMCs. These receptors all stem from a man between 45 and 60 years old in good health and CMV-seropositive.

V usage is TRBV6-5 and J usage is TRBJ2-7; 13 bases are a match to TRBD2. Germline V gene lookup returns CDR1 MNHEY and CDR2 SVGAGI. V gave up 0 bases and J gave up 4 bases; unmatched junction bases: 3. The CDR3 contains 16 residues. The CDR3 reads CASSYSGLAGEYEQYF. CDR3 nucleotide sequence: TGTGCCAGCAGTTACTCCGGACTAGCGGGAGAATACGAGCAGTACTTC.

The chain carries TRBV4-3 and TRBJ2-1; TRBD2 matches 15 bases. The germline gives CDR1 LGHNA, CDR2 YSLEER. V lost 0 bases, J lost 0 bases, and 12 bases stayed unmatched. CDR3 length: 22 residues. Here the CDR3 DNA reads TGCGCCAGCAGCCAAGATCCCGGACTAGCGGGAGGGCCTCTCGCCTCCTACAATGAGCAGTTCTTC. Protein: CASSQDPGLAGGPLASYNEQFF.

V usage is TRBV5-6 and J usage is TRBJ1-2; D gene ambiguous. V was cut by 4 bases and J by 2 bases, with 24 bases left in between. The CDR3 runs to 18 residues. Germline CDR1 SGHDT, CDR2 YYEEEE. For the CDR3, the DNA is TGTGCCAGCAGCCTCCCACACAGCACAACGCCAGCCAACTATGGCTACACCTTC. Protein: CASSLPHSTTPANYGYTF.

V usage is TRBV21-1 and J usage is TRBJ1-1; the table's D call, TRBD1, was not checked against the DNA. TRBV21-1 is annotated as a pseudogene. The CDR3 consists of 15 residues. CDR3 DNA sequence: TGTGCCAGCAGCCCCTTTAGAGGGGGATACACTGAAGCTTTCTTT. Translating it yields CASSPFRGGYTEAFF.

This rearrangement joins TRBV27 to TRBJ1-1; the D gene is possibly TRBD1 (5 bases). Looked up from germline, CDR1 is MNHEY and CDR2 is SMNVEV (reference sequence). V lost 5 bases to trimming and J lost 1 base, with 8 bases between them. CDR3 length: 13 amino acids. The CDR3 loop is CASSTTGNTEAFF. The CDR3 DNA is TGTGCCAGCAGTACAACAGGGAACACTGAAGCTTTCTTT.

The V call is TRBV18, the J call TRBJ2-1; 11 bases match TRBD1. CDR1 is KGHSH, CDR2 LQKENI, per germline. The CDR3 totals 15 residues. V was pared by 2 bases and J by 6 bases, with 3 bases of the junction left unmatched. The CDR3 nucleotides are TGTGCCAGCTCACCAACGGGACAGGGGGGCAATGAGCAGTTCTTC. It yields the protein CASSPTGQGGNEQFF.

The chain recombines TRBV12-5 with TRBJ1-2; D unresolved. The CDR3 length is 11 residues. The V end was cut by 7 bases, the J end by 3 bases, with 6 bases between. Germline-derived CDR1 and CDR2 are LGHNT and FRNRAP. CDR3 sequence: CASVGDYGYTF. DNA for the CDR3: TGTGCTAGTGTCGGGGACTATGGCTACACCTTC.

The rearrangement links TRBV30 to TRBJ2-3; possibly TRBD2 for D (6 bases). Germline V lookup: CDR1 GTSNPN, CDR2 SVGIG (reference sequence). V was shortened by 3 bases and J by 9 bases, with 10 bases between the two germline ends. The CDR3 loop spans 11 amino acids. The chain's CDR3 is CAWSSGGTQYF. CDR3 coding DNA: TGTGCCTGGAGCTCCGGAGGGACGCAGTATTTT.

V gene TRBV27 combines with J gene TRBJ2-7; possibly TRBD2 for D (5 bases). Trimming cost V 6 bases and J 0 bases, with 12 bases left between them. This CDR3 has 14 residues. Germline CDR1 MNHEY, CDR2 SMNVEV (reference sequence). The CDR3 here is CASRRTGSSYEQYF. DNA for the CDR3: TGTGCCAGCAGGAGGACTGGTAGCTCCTACGAGCAGTACTTC.

The V and J genes are TRBV9 and TRBJ1-2, with D unclear. Trimming removed 0 bases from V and 5 bases from J, with 14 bases in between. In germline, CDR1 is SGDLS, CDR2 YYNGEE. The length of the CDR3 is 15 residues. CDR3 sequence: CASSVEEGNRYGYTF. CDR3 in DNA: TGTGCCAGCAGCGTAGAGGAGGGAAACCGTTATGGCTACACCTTC. The full variable domain, with the rest looked up from reference TRBV9 and TRBJ1-2, is DSGVTQTPKHLITATGQRVTLRCSPRSGDLSVYWYQQSLDQGLQFLIQYYNGEERAKGNILERFSAQQFPDLHSELNLSSLELGDSALYFCASSVEEGNRYGYTFGSGTRLTVV.